This T cell receptor (beta chain) was recorded in a study of T-cell memory formation after mild COVID-19. The CDR3 consists of 12 residues. V dropped 6 bases and J dropped 6 bases, with 11 bases sitting between them. Germline V gene sequence: CDR1 KGHSH, CDR2 LQKENI. TCRdb used MiXCR to reprocess the 5' RACE reads, holding one entry per CDR3 protein. The sample consists of roughly 130,000 distinct CDR3 sequences, less than 6.5% of them appearing once. The genes are TRBV18 and TRBJ1-2, with D possibly TRBD1 on 6 matching bases. This receptor was taken from an adult woman who had mild COVID-19 (a few samples of this study predate the infection). Cell type and time point are not known. Sequencing input: PBMCs or a T cell subset sorted from them (not recorded which). The chain's CDR3 is CASSRAGDGYTF. DNA for the CDR3: TGTGCCAGCTCCAGGGCAGGGGATGGCTACACCTTC.